The T cell receptor (beta chain) under discussion was sequenced for a study of blood T cell repertoires in COVID-19. Study-wide context: Samples taken during acute and convalescent COVID-19 were collected in the United States, Italy and Spain. Sources were T cells, B-cell-depleted T cells, or PBMCs; the material itself was cDNA or gDNA.

The protocol was immunoSEQ multiplex PCR, while the TCRdb copy is restricted to in-frame clones and leaves out a portion. The data contain 50,000 to 65,000 clones, 80% to 90% of them singletons. From germline, CDR1 is MDHEN and CDR2 SYDVKM. The CDR3 contains 15 residues. The TCR originated in a woman aged 55 to 70 with acute or convalescent COVID-19. The rearrangement uses TRBV28 and TRBJ1-5, with D maybe TRBD1 (6 bases). Sequenced sample: peripheral blood. DNA of the CDR3: TGTGCGACTTCTCGGCAACAGGGAAATAGGCAGCCCCAGCATTTT. This translates into CATSRQQGNRQPQHF.